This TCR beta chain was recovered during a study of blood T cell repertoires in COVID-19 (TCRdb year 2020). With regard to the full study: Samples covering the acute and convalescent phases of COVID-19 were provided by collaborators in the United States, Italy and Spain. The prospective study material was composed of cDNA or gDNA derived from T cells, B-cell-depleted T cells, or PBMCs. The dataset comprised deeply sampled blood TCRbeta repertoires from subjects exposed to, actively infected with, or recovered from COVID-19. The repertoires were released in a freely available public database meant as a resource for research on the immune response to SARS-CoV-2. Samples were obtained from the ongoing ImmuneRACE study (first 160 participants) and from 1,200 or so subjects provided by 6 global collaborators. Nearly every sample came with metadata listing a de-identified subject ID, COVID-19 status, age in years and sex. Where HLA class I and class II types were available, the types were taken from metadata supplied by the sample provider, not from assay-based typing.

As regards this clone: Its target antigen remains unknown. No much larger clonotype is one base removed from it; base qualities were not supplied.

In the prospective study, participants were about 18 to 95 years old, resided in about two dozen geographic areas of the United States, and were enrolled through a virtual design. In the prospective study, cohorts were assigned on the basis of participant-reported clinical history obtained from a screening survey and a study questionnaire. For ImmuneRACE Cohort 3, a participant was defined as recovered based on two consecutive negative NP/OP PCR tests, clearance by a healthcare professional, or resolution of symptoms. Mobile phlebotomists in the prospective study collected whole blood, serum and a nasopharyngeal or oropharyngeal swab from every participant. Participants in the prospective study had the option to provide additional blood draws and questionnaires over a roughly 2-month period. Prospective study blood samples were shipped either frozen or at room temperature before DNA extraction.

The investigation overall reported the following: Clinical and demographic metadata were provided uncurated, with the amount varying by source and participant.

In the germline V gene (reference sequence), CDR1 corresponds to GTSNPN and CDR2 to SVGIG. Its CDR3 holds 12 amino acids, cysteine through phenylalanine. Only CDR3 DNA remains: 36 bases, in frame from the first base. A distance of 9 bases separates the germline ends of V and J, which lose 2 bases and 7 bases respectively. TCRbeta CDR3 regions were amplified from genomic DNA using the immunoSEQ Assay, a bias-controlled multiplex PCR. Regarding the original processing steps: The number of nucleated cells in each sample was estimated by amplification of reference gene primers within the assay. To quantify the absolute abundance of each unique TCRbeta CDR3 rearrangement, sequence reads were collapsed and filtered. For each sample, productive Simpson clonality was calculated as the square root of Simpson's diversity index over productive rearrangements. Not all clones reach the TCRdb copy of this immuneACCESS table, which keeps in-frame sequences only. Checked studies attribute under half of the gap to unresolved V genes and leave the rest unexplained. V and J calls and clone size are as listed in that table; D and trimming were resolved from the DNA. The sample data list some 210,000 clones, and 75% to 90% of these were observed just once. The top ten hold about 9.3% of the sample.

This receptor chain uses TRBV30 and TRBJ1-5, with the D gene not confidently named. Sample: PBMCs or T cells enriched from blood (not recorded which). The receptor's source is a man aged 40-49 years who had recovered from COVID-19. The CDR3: CAWSYWSQPQHF. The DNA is TGTGCCTGGAGTTATTGGAGCCAGCCCCAGCATTTT.